Each of the 17 T cell receptor beta chains below was sequenced from the same sample in a study of T cells in Graves' hyperthyroidism and ophthalmopathy. RNA transcripts served as the template for amplifying TCR beta CDR3 regions. The TCR CDR3 was amplified in a first-round RT-PCR using the HTBI primer set. Each CDR3 protein gets one entry after TCRdb re-called the multiplex PCR reads with MiXCR. The sample includes about 590,000 distinct CDR3 sequences, 15% to 19% seen only once; the top ten take under 7.5%. The sequencing sample was made of blood. All receptors derive from a woman aged 25-40 years with Graves' hyperthyroidism.

This clonotype appeared a few times. The chain joins TRBV20-1 to TRBJ1-5, with D unclear. CDR1 and CDR2 (germline): DFQATT, SNEGSKA (reference sequence). With 0 bases removed from V and 1 base from J, the gap between germline ends came to 10 bases. This CDR3 has 15 residues. CDR3 DNA sequence: TGCAGTGCTAGAGATCCAGGTATCAGCAATCAGCCCCAGCATTTT. This encodes CSARDPGISNQPQHF.

This clonotype was counted a few times. The chain carries TRBV18 and TRBJ1-2; D uncertain. CDR3 length: 15 residues. The V end was cut by 2 bases, the J end by 5 bases, with 15 bases between. Germline CDR1 is KGHSH and CDR2 is LQKENI. The CDR3 bases are TGTGCCAGCTCACCAGGAGGCAGGACGCGGTATGGCTACACCTTC. Encoded protein: CASSPGGRTRYGYTF.

This clonotype appeared many times. The genes are TRBV7-8 and TRBJ2-7, with D possibly TRBD1 on 5 matching bases. Between the trimmed V and J ends, which lost 1 base and 4 bases, there was a span of 14 bases. The CDR3 sequence is 15 residues long. The germline gives CDR1 SGHVS, CDR2 FQNEAQ. The DNA of the CDR3 is TGTGCCAGCAGCTTAGAGGCCAGGGTGGGATACGAGCAGTACTTC. Its translation is CASSLEARVGYEQYF.

This clonotype was counted at least ten times. The chain combines TRBV10-2 with TRBJ2-7; D gene uncertain. V lost 4 bases and J lost 3, with 7 bases in between. The germline gives CDR1 WSHSY, CDR2 SAAADI. This CDR3 comprises 12 residues. The CDR3 nucleotides read TGCGCCAGCAGTGGACCAGACTACGAGCAGTACTTC. Its translation: CASSGPDYEQYF.

There are many counts of this clonotype. The chain joins TRBV5-1 to TRBJ2-7; 11 bases fit TRBD2. Germline CDR1 reads SGHRS; CDR2 reads YFSETQ. With 3 bases clipped from V and 2 bases from J, the junction kept 4 bases outside the gene matches. The CDR3 is made up of 15 amino acids. The CDR3 spells CASSYRLAGPYEQYF. The CDR3 DNA sequence: TGCGCCAGCAGCTACAGACTAGCGGGGCCCTACGAGCAGTACTTC.

This clonotype was seen many times. The gene calls are TRBV5-1 and TRBJ1-1; D unclear. The CDR3 is 15 residues long. Between the trimmed V and J ends, which lost 5 bases and 1 base, there was a span of 15 bases. The germline gives CDR1 SGHRS, CDR2 YFSETQ. The CDR3 DNA is TGCGCCAGCAGACCTCGTACAGCGCAGAACACTGAAGCTTTCTTT. Translated, it gives CASRPRTAQNTEAFF.

A few counts support this clonotype. This chain joins TRBV20-1 and TRBJ2-1, with D unclear. V was cut by 1 base and J by 9 bases, with 10 bases left in between. The CDR3 runs to 12 residues. Germline V CDR1 and CDR2: DFQATT, SNEGSKA (reference sequence). The CDR3 reads CSARVVSLEQFF. Written as DNA, the CDR3 is TGCAGTGCTAGAGTGGTCAGTCTTGAGCAGTTCTTC.

As regards this clonotype: A single base separates this from a much larger clone, so it may be a read error. The chain has TRBV5-1 and TRBJ2-5; 10 bases line up with TRBD1. This CDR3 comprises 14 residues. The germline V gene has CDR1 SGHRS and CDR2 YFSETQ. CDR3 in amino acids: CASSGGTGEETQCF. CDR3 nucleotide sequence: TGCGCCAGCAGCGGGGGGACAGGGGAAGAGACCCAGTGCTTC.

In its sample, this clonotype was seen many times. The chain recombines TRBV5-6 with TRBJ1-1; the match to TRBD1 covers 10 bases. V trimming: 4 bases; J trimming: 5 bases; junction bases outside the gene matches: 11. This CDR3 spans 16 amino acids. Germline assignment: CDR1 SGHDT and CDR2 YYEEEE. In DNA form, the CDR3 reads TGTGCCAGCAGCCCCGGGTTCGGGACAGGGGTTACTGAAGCTTTCTTT. Protein: CASSPGFGTGVTEAFF.

The chain recombines TRBV25-1 with TRBJ2-1; D is perhaps TRBD2 (6 bases). Per the germline V gene, CDR1 is MGHDK and CDR2 is SYGVNS. V was clipped by 2 bases and J by 10 bases, with 24 bases between them. The CDR3 runs to 17 residues. The CDR3: CASSEKVSVGGLLEQFF. CDR3 DNA: TGTGCCAGCAGTGAAAAGGTCTCAGTGGGAGGCTTATTAGAGCAGTTCTTC. Complete variable domain (other parts from reference TRBV25-1 and TRBJ2-1): EADIYQTPRYLVIGTGKKITLECSQTMGHDKMYWYQQDPGMELHLIHYSYGVNSTEKGDLSSESTVSRIRTEHFPLTLESARPSHTSQYLCASSEKVSVGGLLEQFFGPGTRLTVL.

In this sample, this clonotype turned up many times. CDR3 protein: CASSLDVGANTGELFF. The CDR3 region has the DNA TGCGCCAGCAGCTTGGATGTGGGGGCGAACACCGGGGAGCTGTTTTTT. This chain links TRBV5-1 with TRBJ2-2, with D perhaps given as TRBD1 or TRBD2 (5 bases each). This CDR3 region has 16 residues. Trimming stripped 0 bases from V and 0 bases from J, with 9 bases between. Germline values: CDR1 SGHRS, CDR2 YFSETQ.

Ten or more counts support this clonotype. The chain couples TRBV28 to TRBJ1-1; perhaps TRBD1 as D (6 bases). V dropped 3 bases and J dropped 4 bases, with 12 bases sitting between them. This CDR3 has 14 residues. Germline V gene lookup returns CDR1 MDHEN and CDR2 SYDVKM. CDR3 nucleotide sequence: TGTGCCAGCAGTTTCCACAGGGAGGCCACTGAAGCTTTCTTT. Protein product: CASSFHREATEAFF.

A few counts support this clonotype. The chain uses TRBV20-1 and TRBJ1-2; 9 nucleotides line up with TRBD1. CDR1 DFQATT and CDR2 SNEGSKA come from the germline V gene (reference sequence). The CDR3 covers 15 residues. The V gene end was trimmed by 6 bases and the J gene end by 3 bases; junction bases not matched to a gene: 11. The CDR3 region is CSARDRERSYYGYTF. The CDR3 DNA is TGCAGTGCCCGGGACAGGGAGCGGTCTTACTATGGCTACACCTTC.

This clonotype was found many times. This chain links TRBV12-3 or TRBV12-4 with TRBJ2-3; D assignment may be TRBD1 or TRBD2 (6 bases each). This CDR3 has 15 amino acids. Trimming shortened V by 4 bases and J by 2 bases, and 13 bases separated the two germline ends. The CDR3 is CASSSTRGVTDTQYF. The CDR3 region has the DNA TGTGCCAGCAGTTCCACTAGGGGGGTCACAGATACGCAGTATTTT.

In its sample, this clonotype was seen a few times. The chain recombines TRBV3-1 with TRBJ2-5; D gene uncertain. The germline gives CDR1 LGHDT, CDR2 YNNKEL (reference sequence). The CDR3 totals 15 residues. Trimming cost V 0 bases and J 1 base, with 9 bases left between them. The CDR3 DNA reads TGTGCCAGCAGCCAAGATATTCGGAGCCAAGAGACCCAGTACTTC. Translating gives CASSQDIRSQETQYF.

The J gene is TRBJ2-2, the V gene TRBV18; 10 bases are shared with TRBD2. The CDR3 has 18 residues. Losses at the gene ends were 3 bases for V and 4 bases for J; bases not matched to a gene: 11. Germline CDR1 and CDR2: KGHSH and LQKENI. This CDR3 is CASSPLRPTSGRTGELFF. As DNA, the CDR3 is TGTGCCAGCTCACCGCTAAGACCGACTAGCGGGCGCACCGGGGAGCTGTTTTTT. Full variable domain (remainder filled in from reference TRBV18 and TRBJ2-2): NAGVMQNPRHLVRRRGQEARLRCSPMKGHSHVYWYRQLPEEGLKFMVYLQKENIIDESGMPKERFSAEFPKEGPSILRIQQVVRGDSAAYFCASSPLRPTSGRTGELFFGEGSRLTVL.

This clonotype was found once. The chain links TRBV20-1 to TRBJ1-2; 7 bases line up with TRBD1. Per germline, CDR1 DFQATT and CDR2 SNEGSKA (reference sequence). CDR3 length equals 13 residues. The V and J ends lost 6 bases and 6 bases, in that order; junction bases with no gene match: 10. This CDR3 reads CSARRGVGNGYTF. The CDR3, as DNA: TGCAGTGCCCGCAGGGGGGTGGGCAATGGCTACACCTTC.